This T cell receptor (beta chain) was observed in a study of pediatric ulcerative colitis. Study-level points and caveats: Substantially fewer templates came from a couple of patients' blood samples.

With regard to this clone: Its antigen is unidentified.

CDR3 length equals 16 residues. V was cut by 4 bases and J by 3 bases, with 17 bases left in between. Germline assignment: CDR1 SGHRS and CDR2 YFSETQ. Sequencing was at survey level. Using immunoSEQ multiplex PCR, the repertoire was profiled, and TCRdb retains in-frame clones only, with some absent. The table shows roughly 49,000 clones, with 78% occurring only once. One to two pinch biopsies were taken from the rectum during colonoscopy. The V call is TRBV5-1, the J call TRBJ2-1; TRBD2 is a possible D gene (5 bases). The material sequenced was gut tissue. This sequence was found in a girl aged 10 to 17 with moderate ulcerative colitis. The CDR3 is CASSPTSLGYYNEQFF. The CDR3 bases are TGCGCCAGCAGCCCTACTAGTTTAGGGTACTACAATGAGCAGTTCTTC. Combining the CDR3 with reference TRBV5-1 and TRBJ2-1 gives the whole variable domain KAGVTQTPRYLIKTRGQQVTLSCSPISGHRSVSWYQQTPGQGLQFLFEYFSETQRNKGNFPGRFSGRQFSNSRSEMNVSTLELGDSALYLCASSPTSLGYYNEQFFGPGTRLTVL.